The 18 T cell receptor beta chains below come from one sample, sequenced in a study of blood T cell repertoires in COVID-19. The protocol was immunoSEQ multiplex PCR, while the TCRdb copy is restricted to in-frame clones and leaves out a portion. This table has about 200,000 clones, approximately 92% appearing once. The sequenced sample consisted of peripheral blood. The source of these receptors is a man aged 45-65 years with acute or convalescent COVID-19.

The rearrangement links TRBV2 to TRBJ1-6, with D hard to call. Between the trimmed V and J ends, which lost 4 bases and 7 bases, there was a span of 8 bases. The CDR3 length is 13 residues. Germline V gene data show CDR1 as SNHLY and CDR2 as FYNNEI. CDR3 coding DNA: TGTGCCAGCAGTGTGTCGGTAAATTCACCCCTCCACTTT. This gives the protein CASSVSVNSPLHF.

CDR3 region: CASSPRLAGNTGELFF. The CDR3 DNA is TGCGCCAGCAGCCCCCGACTAGCGGGGAACACCGGGGAGCTGTTTTTT. The chain uses TRBV4-1 and TRBJ2-2; 10 nucleotides match TRBD2. J gave up 1 base and V 4 bases, and 3 bases lay outside the gene matches. The CDR3 has 16 amino acids. Germline V lookup: CDR1 MGHRA, CDR2 YSYEKL.

J is TRBJ2-4 and V is TRBV10-3; a possible D gene is TRBD1 (6 bases). CDR1 and CDR2 from the germline V gene are ENHRY and SYGVKD. CDR3 length: 16 amino acids. The V end lost 0 bases, the J end lost 6 bases, and 15 bases lay between the germline ends. Here the CDR3 reads CAISESIQGPRNIQYF. The CDR3 DNA is TGTGCCATCAGTGAGTCGATTCAGGGGCCAAGAAACATTCAGTACTTC.

The genes are TRBV4-3 and TRBJ2-3, with 7 bases identical to TRBD1. Germline CDR1 and CDR2: LGHNA and YSLEER. The CDR3 totals 13 residues. Losses at the gene ends were 1 base for V and 8 bases for J; bases not matched to a gene: 3. CDR3 sequence (DNA): TGCGCCAGCAGCCAAGGGGCAGGGGGTACGCAGTATTTT. Its protein is CASSQGAGGTQYF.

V usage is TRBV11-2 and J usage is TRBJ1-1; 8 bases map to TRBD1. The CDR3 is 14 amino acids. The V segment lost 0 bases and the J segment 7 bases; nucleotides outside the gene matches: 4. From germline, CDR1 is SGHAT and CDR2 FQNNGV. The CDR3 reads CASSLEAGGFEAFF. The CDR3 coding sequence is TGTGCCAGCAGCTTAGAGGCAGGGGGCTTTGAAGCTTTCTTT.

This rearrangement joins TRBV24-1 to TRBJ2-2; TRBD2 aligns across 7 bases. CDR1 KGHDR and CDR2 SFDVKD come from the germline V gene. The CDR3 runs to 15 residues. J was trimmed by 4 bases and V by 4 bases; bases with no gene match: 5. The chain's CDR3 is CATSEFPSGTGELFF. The CDR3 nucleotides read TGTGCCACCAGTGAATTCCCTAGCGGCACCGGGGAGCTGTTTTTT.

As DNA, the CDR3 is TGTGCCAGCAGCCTGACAGGGGCTGGAAACACCATATATTTT. It yields the protein CASSLTGAGNTIYF. The chain couples TRBV3-1 (or the pseudogene TRBV3-2) to TRBJ1-3, with 8 bases that match TRBD1. Germline loops: CDR1 LGHDT, CDR2 YNNKEL (reference sequence). CDR3 length: 14 amino acids. V shed 4 bases and J 2 bases; nucleotides not matched to a gene: 1.

This clone was seen a handful of times. The chain recombines TRBV2 with TRBJ2-2; D may be TRBD1 (6 bases). CDR1 and CDR2 (germline): SNHLY, FYNNEI. CDR3 size: 15 residues. Trimming stripped 3 bases from V and 5 bases from J, with 13 bases between. CDR3 nucleotide sequence: TGTGCCAGCAGTGACAGGGGTCACACAACCGGGGAGCTGTTTTTT. This codes for CASSDRGHTTGELFF.

For the CDR3, the DNA is TGTGCCAGCAGCCCGCGCCGGGGAGCACTGAACACTGAAGCTTTCTTT. This sequence encodes CASSPRRGALNTEAFF. V and J are TRBV7-8 and TRBJ1-1; D gene uncertain. The CDR3 is made up of 16 amino acids. CDR1 is SGHVS, CDR2 FQNEAQ, per germline. The germline V and J ends were trimmed by 5 bases and 0 bases, with 16 bases remaining between them.

CDR3 nucleotides: TGCGCCAGCAGCTTGAGGGGGGGAAGCAATCAGCCCCAGCATTTT. Its translation is CASSLRGGSNQPQHF. The J gene is TRBJ1-5, the V gene TRBV5-1, with D possibly matching TRBD1 (6 bases). The CDR3 totals 15 residues. CDR1 is SGHRS, CDR2 YFSETQ, per germline. Trimming removed 1 base at V and 1 base at J, with 9 bases between.

V and J are TRBV4-1 and TRBJ2-7; TRBD2 matches 8 bases. Germline lookup yields CDR1 MGHRA and CDR2 YSYEKL. Trimming took 2 bases from V and 2 from J; bases not matched to a gene: 11. This CDR3 contains 17 residues. This CDR3 is CASSQFPGGRSTYEQYF. The CDR3 DNA reads as TGCGCCAGCAGCCAATTTCCAGGCGGGAGGTCGACCTACGAGCAGTACTTC.

This chain connects TRBV5-6 to TRBJ2-3; 9 nucleotides align to TRBD2. CDR1 is SGHDT, CDR2 YYEEEE, per germline. The V and J ends lost 1 base and 1 base, in that order; junction bases with no gene match: 1. This CDR3 contains 15 residues. CDR3 sequence: CASSLRLAGTDTQYF. CDR3 bases: TGTGCCAGCAGCTTGAGACTAGCGGGCACAGATACGCAGTATTTT.

This chain uses TRBV2 with TRBJ2-1; the D is unclear. V was cut by 6 bases and J by 9 bases, with 15 bases left in between. The CDR3 runs to 13 residues. The germline V gene encodes CDR1 SNHLY and CDR2 FYNNEI. In nucleotides, the CDR3 is TGTGCCAGCAGAATCGACCAGGTTGGTGAGCAGTTCTTC. Residues: CASRIDQVGEQFF.

A single count supports this clone. V usage is TRBV6-2 or TRBV6-3 and J usage is TRBJ1-1; D might be TRBD1 (5 bases). Looked up from germline, CDR1 is MNHEY and CDR2 is SVGEGT. V was cut by 4 bases and J by 4 bases, with 10 bases left in between. The length of the CDR3 is 13 residues. CDR3: CASSFPGITEAFF. In nucleotides, the CDR3 is TGTGCCAGCAGTTTCCCAGGGATCACTGAAGCTTTCTTT.

A few counts support this clone. The chain recombines TRBV18 with TRBJ1-1; no definite D call. The CDR3 totals 14 residues. The ends were cut back, 2 bases at V and 0 bases at J, with 7 bases in the middle. The germline CDR1 and CDR2 sequences are KGHSH and LQKENI. The CDR3 nucleotides read TGTGCCAGCTCACCAACTGCGGTGAACACTGAAGCTTTCTTT. This encodes CASSPTAVNTEAFF.

The rearrangement joins TRBV28 to TRBJ2-2, with a weak D call TRBD1 (6 bases). V lost 4 bases and J 3 bases, leaving 15 bases between the germline ends. The CDR3 covers 16 residues. Germline CDR1 MDHEN, CDR2 SYDVKM. CDR3 sequence (DNA): TGTGCCAGCAGTTCAGGGACAAACTACCACACCGGGGAGCTGTTTTTT. Amino acids: CASSSGTNYHTGELFF.

This chain uses TRBV10-3 with TRBJ2-7; no definite D call. V was clipped by 5 bases and J by 6 bases, with 14 bases between them. The CDR3 has 13 amino acids. Germline lookup yields CDR1 ENHRY and CDR2 SYGVKD. The CDR3 loop reads CAISSFGPAEQYF. CDR3 DNA: TGTGCCATCAGTTCGTTCGGTCCCGCCGAGCAGTACTTC.

In its sample, this clone was seen once. The J gene is TRBJ1-1, the V gene TRBV4-1; 7 nucleotides match TRBD1. This CDR3 has 16 residues. The V gene's germline CDR1 is MGHRA and CDR2 YSYEKL. The J segment lost 5 bases and the V segment lost 3 bases, leaving 12 bases of the junction unmatched. The CDR3 sequence: CASSHSVAGGLTEAFF. CDR3 bases: TGCGCCAGCAGCCATTCCGTGGCAGGGGGTTTGACTGAAGCTTTCTTT.